The 3 T cell receptor beta chains presented below share a single source sample, sequenced in a study of CD8 T cells in ankylosing spondylitis. TCRdb reprocessed the 5' RACE reads with MiXCR, giving one entry per CDR3 protein. Of 150,000 to 200,000 distinct CDR3 sequences listed, around 17% are singletons. Source material: blood, either unsorted or a sorted T cell fraction (not recorded which). These receptors originate from a male donor with ankylosing spondylitis or in good health (not recorded which).

This clonotype has a count of ten or more. The chain has TRBV20-1 and TRBJ2-2; 9 bases match TRBD2. This CDR3 region has 13 residues. V lost 4 bases to trimming and J lost 8 bases; unmatched junction nucleotides: 5. Germline V gene sequence: CDR1 DFQATT, CDR2 SNEGSKA (reference sequence). The CDR3 loop is CSAKTSGVGELFF. The DNA of the CDR3 is TGCAGTGCTAAGACTAGCGGTGTGGGGGAGCTGTTTTTT.

The chain joins TRBV15 to TRBJ1-5; D uncertain. Trimming shortened V by 1 base and J by 4 bases, and 8 bases separated the two germline ends. This CDR3 is 14 amino acids long. The germline gives CDR1 LNHNV, CDR2 YYDKDF (reference sequence). The CDR3 DNA reads as TGTGCCACCAGCAGAGGGCGGGCGAATCAGCCCCAGCATTTT. Residues: CATSRGRANQPQHF. Full variable domain (missing parts from reference TRBV15 and TRBJ1-5): DAMVIQNPRYQVTQFGKPVTLSCSQTLNHNVMYWYQQKSSQAPKLLFHYYDKDFNNEADTPDNFQSRRPNTSFCFLDIRSPGLGDTAMYLCATSRGRANQPQHFGDGTRLSIL.

This clonotype was seen once. The CDR3 DNA sequence: TGTGCCAGCAGCCTAAGGGTACGGGAGTACGAGCAGTACTTC. This codes for CASSLRVREYEQYF. The rearrangement joins TRBV14 to TRBJ2-7; D might be TRBD2 (6 bases). Looked up from germline, CDR1 is SGHDN and CDR2 is FVKESK. The CDR3 is made up of 14 amino acids. V was shortened by 4 bases and J by 4 bases, with 14 bases between the two germline ends.